This is a list of T cell receptor beta chains from one sample in a study of blood T cell repertoires in COVID-19. Measured with immunoSEQ multiplex PCR; TCRdb has only the in-frame clones, and not every one. The repertoire holds under 250,000 clones, with over 60% as singletons. What was sequenced was peripheral blood. The source is a woman aged 70-85 years with acute or convalescent COVID-19. The conserved cysteine and the conserved F or W are not part of the CDR3 here.

cdr3_length j_call v_call cdr3_aa
14 TRBJ2-1 TRBV27 ASSPTLAGGANEQF
16 TRBJ2-1 TRBV27 ASSPRERLAGAYNEQF
13 TRBJ2-7 TRBV10-1 ASSGLASGSYEQY
12 TRBJ1-1 TRBV28 ASSLSQGAAEAF
15 TRBJ1-2 TRBV2 ASSPGQGLVANYGYT
13 TRBJ1-4 TRBV7-8 ASSLDTGMGEKLF
12 TRBJ1-5 TRBV3-1/TRBV3-2 ASSQGTGDQPQH
13 TRBJ2-7 TRBV6-2/TRBV6-3 ASSYSLAVSYEQY
16 TRBJ2-5 TRBV5-1 ASSLSAVRASGQETQY
10 TRBJ1-2 TRBV7-9 ASSPRGQIYT
15 TRBJ1-2 TRBV5-6 ASSGGQGAKSVYGYT
15 TRBJ2-3 TRBV19 ASSIRGGFVRPDTQY
12 TRBJ1-2 TRBV28 ANRPGTGDYGYT
14 TRBJ2-7 TRBV3-1/TRBV3-2 ASSPHRASVKLEQY
13 TRBJ2-1 TRBV25-1 ASSELGGTDNEQF
13 TRBJ1-1 TRBV2 ASNVGGTRVGKAF
14 TRBJ2-1 TRBV11-1 ASSVSGSASYNEQF
12 TRBJ1-1 TRBV18 ASSPDSGNTEAF
18 TRBJ2-2 TRBV30 AWMSGGTGSLVKSAGELF
16 TRBJ2-3 TRBV30 AWSVLGGARMSTDTQY
10 TRBJ2-3 TRBV4-1 ASSQRPDTQY
10 TRBJ1-1 TRBV28 ASSLRDGEAF
13 TRBJ1-2 TRBV5-4 ASSSGTDTNYGYT
11 TRBJ2-1 TRBV5-4 ASSIRDYYEQF
13 TRBJ2-7 TRBV18 ASSLGTGLSYEQY
13 TRBJ1-1 TRBV28 ASSRPGQGGTEAF
13 TRBJ2-7 TRBV28 ASSTFRLSAYEQY
11 TRBJ2-4 TRBV27 ASTPLGEGIQY
12 TRBJ1-5 TRBV28 ASSFGSPAAPAD
11 TRBJ1-3 TRBV7-8 ASSTRLGNTIY
13 TRBJ2-4 TRBV3-1/TRBV3-2 ASSQVGLAGNIQY
14 TRBJ2-5 TRBV5-3 ARKTGQGCEGETQY
13 TRBJ2-3 TRBV3-1/TRBV3-2 ASKLAGGGTDTQY
14 TRBJ2-1 TRBV18 ASSPPDRADVNEQF
12 TRBJ1-6 TRBV7-9 ASSLDKDNSPLH
12 TRBJ2-3 TRBV10-3 AISVGGNTDTQY
15 TRBJ1-1 TRBV24-1 ATSDSAQGASSTEAF
10 TRBJ2-7 TRBV5-1 ASRSGSYEQY
12 TRBJ2-2 TRBV19 ASSTSGGTGELF
13 TRBJ1-2 TRBV5-1 ASSPRVPGDYGYT
9 TRBJ2-5 TRBV3-1/TRBV3-2 ASRGTETQY
11 TRBJ1-1 TRBV19 ASSPLGEGEAF
10 TRBJ2-7 TRBV7-6 ASSSGPYEQY
13 TRBJ1-1 TRBV5-1 ASSFQGAEGTEAF
12 TRBJ2-1 TRBV18 ASSPFDSHNEQF
11 TRBJ1-5 TRBV30 AWSDQGDQPQH
11 TRBJ1-1 TRBV6-5 ASSPTGATSAF
12 TRBJ2-2 TRBV6-5 ATRGLAETGELF
13 TRBJ2-2 TRBV5-1 ASSLGLSVYGELF
13 TRBJ2-5 TRBV18 ASSPLGTGRETQY
14 TRBJ2-1 TRBV11-3 ASSSTGTGRKSEQF
11 TRBJ1-2 TRBV5-1 ASSSGGDSSYT
13 TRBJ2-7 TRBV4-1 ASSPPGQGSYEQY
14 TRBJ2-7 TRBV7-2 ASSLARGQLSYEQY
12 TRBJ2-1 TRBV23-1 ASTPGGAGNEQF